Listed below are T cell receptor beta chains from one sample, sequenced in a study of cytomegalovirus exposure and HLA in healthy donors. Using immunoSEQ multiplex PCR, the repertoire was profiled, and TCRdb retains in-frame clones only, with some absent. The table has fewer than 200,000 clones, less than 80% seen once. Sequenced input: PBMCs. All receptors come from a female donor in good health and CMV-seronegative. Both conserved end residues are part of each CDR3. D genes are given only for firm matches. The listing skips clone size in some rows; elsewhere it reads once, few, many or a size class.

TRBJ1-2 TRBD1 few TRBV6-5 CASSDRGYGYTF TGTGCCAGCAGCGACAGGGGCTATGGCTACACCTTC
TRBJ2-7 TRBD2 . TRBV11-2 CASSRTRTSEQYF TGTGCCAGCAGTCGAACACGGACTAGCGAGCAGTACTTC
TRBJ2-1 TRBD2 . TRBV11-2 CASSPLPGLAGHNEQFF TGTGCCAGCAGCCCGCTTCCGGGACTAGCGGGGCACAATGAGCAGTTCTTC
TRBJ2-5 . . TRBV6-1 CASSKPGQRTQYF TGTGCCAGCAGTAAGCCCGGACAGAGGACCCAGTACTTC
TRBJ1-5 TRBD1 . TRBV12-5 CASVRTGAGQPQHF TGTGCTAGTGTCCGGACAGGAGCGGGTCAGCCCCAGCATTTT
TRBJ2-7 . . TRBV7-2 CASRREAGGPYEQYF TGTGCCAGCAGACGGGAGGCCGGGGGCCCCTACGAGCAGTACTTC
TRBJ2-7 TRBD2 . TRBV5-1 CASSPEGTSGAREQYF TGCGCCAGCAGCCCGGAGGGGACTAGCGGAGCCCGGGAGCAGTACTTC
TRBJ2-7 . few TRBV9 CASSPLSSYEQYF TGTGCCAGCAGCCCCTTGAGCTCCTACGAGCAGTACTTC
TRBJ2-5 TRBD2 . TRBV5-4 CASSLGLRGEKTQYF TGTGCCAGCAGCTTGGGACTGCGGGGGGAAAAGACCCAGTACTTC
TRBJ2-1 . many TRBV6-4 CASSDSAGAINEQFF TGTGCCAGCAGTGACTCGGCGGGGGCAATCAATGAGCAGTTCTTC
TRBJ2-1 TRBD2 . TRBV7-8 CASSFREGDNEQFF TGTGCCAGCAGCTTCCGGGAGGGGGACAATGAGCAGTTCTTC
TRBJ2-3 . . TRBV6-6 CAARGSTDTQYF TGTGCCGCTAGGGGCAGCACAGATACGCAGTATTTT
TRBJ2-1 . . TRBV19 CASSIVRDNEQFF TGTGCCAGTAGTATAGTGAGGGACAATGAGCAGTTCTTC
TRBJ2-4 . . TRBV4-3 CASSDPMGDAPDSQYF TGCGCCAGCAGCGATCCCATGGGGGACGCCCCGGACAGTCAGTACTTC
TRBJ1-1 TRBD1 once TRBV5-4 CASRPGQKDTEAFF TGTGCCAGCAGACCGGGACAGAAGGACACTGAAGCTTTCTTT
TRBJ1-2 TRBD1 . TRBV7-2 CASSLGWDRGGYTF TGTGCCAGCAGCTTAGGGTGGGACAGGGGCGGCTACACCTTC
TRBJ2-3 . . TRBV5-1 CASSFLDTQYF TGCGCCAGCAGCTTTCTGGATACGCAGTATTTT
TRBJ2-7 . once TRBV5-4 CASSNKQGYEQYF TGTGCCAGCAGCAACAAACAGGGTTACGAGCAGTACTTC
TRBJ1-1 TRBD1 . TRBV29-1 CSVNRGNTEAFF TGCAGCGTCAACAGGGGGAACACTGAAGCTTTCTTT
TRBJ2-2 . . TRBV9 CASSPPGKAVWAGELFF TGTGCCAGCAGCCCCCCGGGTAAGGCGGTGTGGGCCGGGGAGCTGTTTTTT
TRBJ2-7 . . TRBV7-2 CASSWTTSYEQYF TGTGCCAGCAGCTGGACTACATCCTACGAGCAGTACTTC
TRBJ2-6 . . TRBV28 CASGRLTSSGANVLTF TGTGCCAGCGGAAGACTTACGAGCTCTGGGGCCAACGTCCTGACTTTC
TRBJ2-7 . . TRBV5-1 CASSLSPFYEQYF TGCGCCAGCAGCTTGTCTCCGTTCTACGAGCAGTACTTC
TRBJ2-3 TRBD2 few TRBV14 CASSQVGGGTDTQYF TGTGCCAGCAGCCAAGTAGGCGGGGGTACAGATACGCAGTATTTT
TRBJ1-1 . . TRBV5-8 CASSRGGNTEAFF TGTGCCAGCTCCCGGGGGGGGAACACTGAAGCTTTCTTT
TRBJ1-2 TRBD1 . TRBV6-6 CASSFPDRLNYGYTF TGTGCCAGCAGTTTTCCGGACAGGCTCAACTATGGCTACACCTTC
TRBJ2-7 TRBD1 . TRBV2 CASRDRGYEQYF TGTGCCAGCAGGGACAGGGGCTACGAGCAGTACTTC
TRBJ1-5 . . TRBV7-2 CASSPQGQHSNQPQHF TGTGCCAGCAGCCCACAGGGACAACATAGCAATCAGCCCCAGCATTTT
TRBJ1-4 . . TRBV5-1 CASKRGGGNEKLFF TGCGCCAGCAAGAGGGGAGGGGGAAATGAAAAACTGTTTTTT
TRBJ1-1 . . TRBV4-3 CASSQRLRETEAFF TGCGCCAGCAGCCAAAGACTCAGGGAAACTGAAGCTTTCTTT
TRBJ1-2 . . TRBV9 CASSVDSNYGYTF TGTGCCAGCAGCGTAGATAGTAACTATGGCTACACCTTC
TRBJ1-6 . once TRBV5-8 CASSFQVSSNSPLHF TGTGCCAGCAGCTTTCAAGTCAGTTCGAATTCACCCCTCCACTTT
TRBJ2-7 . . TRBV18 CASSTGTQLNEQYF TGTGCCAGCTCAACCGGGACACAACTTAACGAGCAGTACTTC
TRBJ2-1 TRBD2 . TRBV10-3 CAISVGGTSGSYNEQFF TGTGCCATCAGTGTGGGGGGTACTAGCGGCTCCTACAATGAGCAGTTCTTC
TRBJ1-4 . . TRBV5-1 CASSLGRGSGEKLFF TGCGCCAGCAGCTTGGGGCGGGGCAGCGGTGAAAAACTGTTTTTT
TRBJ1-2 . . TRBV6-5 CASSRGYGYTF TGTGCCAGCTCGCGGGGGTATGGCTACACCTTC
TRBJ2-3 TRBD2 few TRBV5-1 CASSLITSVGTDTQYF TGCGCCAGCAGCTTGATAACTAGCGTCGGCACAGATACGCAGTATTTT
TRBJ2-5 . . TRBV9 CASSVGWGGLETQYF TGTGCCAGCAGCGTGGGTTGGGGCGGCCTCGAGACCCAGTACTTC
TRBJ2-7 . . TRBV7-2 CASSLVSQWSSYEQYF TGTGCCAGCAGCTTAGTTTCCCAGTGGAGCTCCTACGAGCAGTACTTC
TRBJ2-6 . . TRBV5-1 CASSLQPSKGLGSGANGLTF TGCGCCAGCAGTTTGCAACCAAGCAAAGGTCTCGGCTCTGGGGCCAACGGCCTGACTTTC
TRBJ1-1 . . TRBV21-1 CASSKDFLEGVSTEAFF TGTGCCAGCAGCAAAGACTTTTTAGAAGGAGTCTCCACTGAAGCTTTCTTT
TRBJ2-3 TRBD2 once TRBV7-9 CASRGSGGTDTQYF TGTGCCAGCCGGGGGAGCGGGGGGACAGATACGCAGTATTTT
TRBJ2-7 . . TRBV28 CATERGEQYF TGTGCCACCGAAAGGGGCGAGCAGTACTTC
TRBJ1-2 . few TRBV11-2 CASSSIQYRVGYGYTF TGTGCCAGCAGCTCCATCCAATACAGGGTGGGCTATGGCTACACCTTC
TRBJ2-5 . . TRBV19 CASSTYKSGTPREAQYF TGTGCCAGTAGTACGTATAAATCCGGGACACCACGCGAGGCCCAGTACTTC